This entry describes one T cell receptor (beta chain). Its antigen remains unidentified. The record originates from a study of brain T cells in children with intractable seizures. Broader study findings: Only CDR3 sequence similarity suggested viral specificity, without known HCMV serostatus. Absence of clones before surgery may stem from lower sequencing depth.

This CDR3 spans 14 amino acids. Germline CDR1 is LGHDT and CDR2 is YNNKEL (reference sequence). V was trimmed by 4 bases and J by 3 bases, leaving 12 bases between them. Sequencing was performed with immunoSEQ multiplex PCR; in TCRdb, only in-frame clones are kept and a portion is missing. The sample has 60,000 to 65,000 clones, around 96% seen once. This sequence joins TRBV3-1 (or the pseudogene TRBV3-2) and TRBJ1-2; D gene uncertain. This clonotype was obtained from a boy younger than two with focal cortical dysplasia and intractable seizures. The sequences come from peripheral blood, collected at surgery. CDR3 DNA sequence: TGTGCCAGCAGCCCCCCGACGGATTACTATGGCTACACCTTC. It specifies CASSPPTDYYGYTF.